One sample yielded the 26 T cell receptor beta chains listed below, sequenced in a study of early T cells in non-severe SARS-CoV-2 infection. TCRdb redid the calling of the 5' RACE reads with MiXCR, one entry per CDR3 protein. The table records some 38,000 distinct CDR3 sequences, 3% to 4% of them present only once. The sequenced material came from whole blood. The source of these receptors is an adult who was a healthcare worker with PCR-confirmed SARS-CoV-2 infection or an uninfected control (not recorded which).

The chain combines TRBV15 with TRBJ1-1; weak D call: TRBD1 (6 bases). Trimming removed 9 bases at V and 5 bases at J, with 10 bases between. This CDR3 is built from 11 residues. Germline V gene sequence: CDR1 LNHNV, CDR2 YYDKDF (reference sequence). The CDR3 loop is CATKGETEAFF. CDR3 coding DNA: TGTGCCACTAAGGGGGAAACTGAAGCTTTCTTT.

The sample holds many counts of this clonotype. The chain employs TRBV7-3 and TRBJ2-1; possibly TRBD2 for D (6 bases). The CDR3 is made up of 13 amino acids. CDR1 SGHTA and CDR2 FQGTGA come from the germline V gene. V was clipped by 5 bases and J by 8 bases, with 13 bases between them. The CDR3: CASSRGTVYEQFF. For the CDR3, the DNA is TGTGCCAGCAGCCGCGGGACTGTATATGAGCAGTTCTTC. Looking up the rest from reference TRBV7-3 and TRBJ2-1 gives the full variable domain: GAGVSQTPSNKVTEKGKYVELRCDPISGHTALYWYRQSLGQGPEFLIYFQGTGAADDSGLPNDRFFAVRPEGSVSTLKIQRTERGDSAVYLCASSRGTVYEQFFGPGTRLTVL.

CDR3 nucleotide sequence: TGTGCCAGCTCACCCTCGACAGAAGCTAATTCACCCCTCCACTTT. Its protein product is CASSPSTEANSPLHF. The rearrangement uses TRBV18 and TRBJ1-6; TRBD1 is a possible D gene (5 bases). The V end lost 3 bases, the J end lost 6 bases, and 12 bases lay between the germline ends. This CDR3 comprises 15 residues. Germline V gene sequence: CDR1 KGHSH, CDR2 LQKENI.

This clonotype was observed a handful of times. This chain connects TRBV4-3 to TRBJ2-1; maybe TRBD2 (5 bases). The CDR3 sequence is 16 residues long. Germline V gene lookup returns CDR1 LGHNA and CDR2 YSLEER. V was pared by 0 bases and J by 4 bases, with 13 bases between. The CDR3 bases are TGCGCCAGCAGCCAAGATCAAGGACTTGGGTACAATGAGCAGTTCTTC. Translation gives CASSQDQGLGYNEQFF.

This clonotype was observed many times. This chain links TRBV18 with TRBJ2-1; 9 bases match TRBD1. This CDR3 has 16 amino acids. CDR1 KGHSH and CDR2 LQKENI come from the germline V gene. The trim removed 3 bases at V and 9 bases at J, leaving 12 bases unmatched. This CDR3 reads CASSPPGQGSLGEQFF. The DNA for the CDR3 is TGTGCCAGCTCACCGCCGGGACAGGGCTCTCTCGGTGAGCAGTTCTTC.

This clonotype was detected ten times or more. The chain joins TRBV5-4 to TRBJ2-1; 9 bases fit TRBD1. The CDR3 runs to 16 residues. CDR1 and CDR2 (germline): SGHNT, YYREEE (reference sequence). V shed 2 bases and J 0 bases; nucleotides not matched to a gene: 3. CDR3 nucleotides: TGTGCCAGCAGCTTCGAGACAGGGGGCTCCTACAATGAGCAGTTCTTC. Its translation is CASSFETGGSYNEQFF.

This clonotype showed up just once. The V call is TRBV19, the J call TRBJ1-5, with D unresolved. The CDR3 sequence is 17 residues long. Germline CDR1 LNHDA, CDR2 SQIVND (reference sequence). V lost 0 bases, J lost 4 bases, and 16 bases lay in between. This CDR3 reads CASSIDSRRVGNQPQHF. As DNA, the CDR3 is TGTGCCAGTAGTATAGATTCAAGGCGGGTAGGTAATCAGCCCCAGCATTTT. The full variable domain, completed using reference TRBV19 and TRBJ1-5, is DGGITQSPKYLFRKEGQNVTLSCEQNLNHDAMYWYRQDPGQGLRLIYYSQIVNDFQKGDIAEGYSVSREKKESFPLTVTSAQKNPTAFYLCASSIDSRRVGNQPQHFGDGTRLSIL.

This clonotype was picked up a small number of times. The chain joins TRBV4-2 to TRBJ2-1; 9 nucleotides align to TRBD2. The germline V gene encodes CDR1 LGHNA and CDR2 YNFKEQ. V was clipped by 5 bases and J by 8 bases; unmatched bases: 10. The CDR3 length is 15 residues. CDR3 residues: CASSTGLEREDEQFF. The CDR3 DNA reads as TGTGCCAGCAGCACCGGACTAGAGCGGGAGGATGAGCAGTTCTTC.

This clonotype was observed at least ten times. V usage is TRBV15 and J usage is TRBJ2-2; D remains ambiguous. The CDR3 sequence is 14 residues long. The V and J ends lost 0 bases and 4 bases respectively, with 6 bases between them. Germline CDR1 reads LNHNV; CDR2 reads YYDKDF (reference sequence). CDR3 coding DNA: TGTGCCACCAGCAGAGATAAAGTCACCGGGGAGCTGTTTTTT. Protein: CATSRDKVTGELFF.

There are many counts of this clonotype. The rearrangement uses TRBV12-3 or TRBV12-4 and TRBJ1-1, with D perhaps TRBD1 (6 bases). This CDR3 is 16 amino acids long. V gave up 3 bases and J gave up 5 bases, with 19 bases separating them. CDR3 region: CASSFTQGTSRTEAFF. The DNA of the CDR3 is TGTGCCAGCAGTTTTACCCAGGGGACGTCGCGGACTGAAGCTTTCTTT.

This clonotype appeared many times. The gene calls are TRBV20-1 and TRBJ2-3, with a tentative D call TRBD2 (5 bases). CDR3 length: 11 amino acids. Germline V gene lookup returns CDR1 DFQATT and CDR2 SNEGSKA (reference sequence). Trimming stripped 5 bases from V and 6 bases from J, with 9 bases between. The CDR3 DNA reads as TGCAGTGCTGAAAGGAGGGATACGCAGTATTTT. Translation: CSAERRDTQYF.

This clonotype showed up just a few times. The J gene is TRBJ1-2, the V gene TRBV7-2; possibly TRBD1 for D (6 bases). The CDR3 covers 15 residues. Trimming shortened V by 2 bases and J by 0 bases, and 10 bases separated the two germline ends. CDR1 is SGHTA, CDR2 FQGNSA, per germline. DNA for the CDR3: TGTGCCAGCAGCTTAAACCCAGGGGCTAACTATGGCTACACCTTC. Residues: CASSLNPGANYGYTF. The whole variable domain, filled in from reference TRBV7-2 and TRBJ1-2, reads GAGVSQSPSNKVTEKGKDVELRCDPISGHTALYWYRQSLGQGLEFLIYFQGNSAPDKSGLPSDRFSAERTGGSVSTLTIQRTQQEDSAVYLCASSLNPGANYGYTFGSGTRLTVV.

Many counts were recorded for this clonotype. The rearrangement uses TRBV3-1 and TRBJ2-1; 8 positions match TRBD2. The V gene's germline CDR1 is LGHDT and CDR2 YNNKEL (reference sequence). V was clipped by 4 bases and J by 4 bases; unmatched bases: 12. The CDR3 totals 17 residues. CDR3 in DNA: TGTGCCAGCAGCCCCTCCCTGACTAGCGAGACTTACAATGAGCAGTTCTTC. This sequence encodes CASSPSLTSETYNEQFF.

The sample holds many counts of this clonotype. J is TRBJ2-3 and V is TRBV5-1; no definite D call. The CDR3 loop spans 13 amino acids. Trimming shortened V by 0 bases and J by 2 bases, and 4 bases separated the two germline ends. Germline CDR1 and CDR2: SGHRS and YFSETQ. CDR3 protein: CASSLGATDTQYF. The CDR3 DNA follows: TGCGCCAGCAGCTTGGGCGCCACAGATACGCAGTATTTT.

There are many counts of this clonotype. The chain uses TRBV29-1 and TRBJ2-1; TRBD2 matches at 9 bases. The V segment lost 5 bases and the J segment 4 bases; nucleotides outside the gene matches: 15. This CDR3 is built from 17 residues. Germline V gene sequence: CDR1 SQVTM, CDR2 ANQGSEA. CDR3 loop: CSVYGSGSGSTYNEQFF. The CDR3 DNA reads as TGCAGCGTTTACGGTAGCGGGAGTGGTAGTACTTACAATGAGCAGTTCTTC.

CDR3 DNA sequence: TGTGCCAGCAGCCCACTAGCGGGAGATACCAATGAGCAGTTCTTC. It is translated as CASSPLAGDTNEQFF. This rearrangement joins TRBV6-4 to TRBJ2-1, with TRBD2 matching over 11 bases. The V and J ends lost 6 bases and 6 bases, in that order; junction bases with no gene match: 7. CDR3 length: 15 residues. Germline V lookup: CDR1 MRHNA, CDR2 SNTAGT.

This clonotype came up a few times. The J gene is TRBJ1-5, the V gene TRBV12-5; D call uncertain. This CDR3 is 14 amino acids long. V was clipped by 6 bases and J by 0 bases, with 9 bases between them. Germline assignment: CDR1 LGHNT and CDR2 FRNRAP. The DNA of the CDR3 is TGTGCTAGTGGGGGTACTCATAGCAATCAGCCCCAGCATTTT. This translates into CASGGTHSNQPQHF. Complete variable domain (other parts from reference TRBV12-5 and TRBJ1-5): DARVTQTPRHKVTEMGQEVTMRCQPILGHNTVFWYRQTMMQGLELLAYFRNRAPLDDSGMPKDRFSAEMPDATLATLKIQPSEPRDSAVYFCASGGTHSNQPQHFGDGTRLSIL.

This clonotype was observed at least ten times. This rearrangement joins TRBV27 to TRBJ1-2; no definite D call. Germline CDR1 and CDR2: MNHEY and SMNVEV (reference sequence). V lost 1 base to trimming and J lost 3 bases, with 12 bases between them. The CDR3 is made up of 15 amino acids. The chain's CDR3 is CASSLLTGGYYGYTF. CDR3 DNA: TGTGCCAGCAGTTTATTGACCGGAGGGTACTATGGCTACACCTTC.

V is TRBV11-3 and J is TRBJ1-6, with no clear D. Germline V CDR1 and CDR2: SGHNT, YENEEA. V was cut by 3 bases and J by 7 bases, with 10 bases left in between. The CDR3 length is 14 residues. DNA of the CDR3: TGTGCCAGCAGCTTTGGGGTGGGGAATTCACCCCTCCACTTT. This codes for CASSFGVGNSPLHF.

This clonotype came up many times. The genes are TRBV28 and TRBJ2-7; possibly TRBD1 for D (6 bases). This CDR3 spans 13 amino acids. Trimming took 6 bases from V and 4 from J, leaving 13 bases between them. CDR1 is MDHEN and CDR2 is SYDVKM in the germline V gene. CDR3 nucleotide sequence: TGTGCCAGCAGGGACAGCCTTCGTTACGAGCAGTACTTC. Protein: CASRDSLRYEQYF.

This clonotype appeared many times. The CDR3 here is CASSLTSGRSTDTQYF. CDR3 in DNA: TGTGCCAGCAGCTTAACTAGCGGGAGAAGCACAGATACGCAGTATTTT. The genes are TRBV7-9 and TRBJ2-3, with 11 bases identical to TRBD2. Losses at the gene ends were 2 bases for V and 0 bases for J; bases not matched to a gene: 1. The CDR3 runs to 16 residues. CDR1 is SEHNR and CDR2 is FQNEAQ in the germline V gene (reference sequence).

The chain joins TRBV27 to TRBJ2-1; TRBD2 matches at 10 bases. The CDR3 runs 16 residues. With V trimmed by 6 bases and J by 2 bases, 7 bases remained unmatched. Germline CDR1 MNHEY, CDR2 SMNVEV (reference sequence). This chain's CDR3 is CASSRAGTSAYNEQFF. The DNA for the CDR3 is TGTGCCAGCAGCCGCGCCGGGACTAGCGCCTACAATGAGCAGTTCTTC.

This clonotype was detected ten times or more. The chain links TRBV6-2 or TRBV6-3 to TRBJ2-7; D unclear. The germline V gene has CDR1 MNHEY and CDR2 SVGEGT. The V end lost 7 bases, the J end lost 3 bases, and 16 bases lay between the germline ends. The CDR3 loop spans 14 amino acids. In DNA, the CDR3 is TGTGCCAGCACCCCGAATGGCGCTAACTACGAGCAGTACGTC. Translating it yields CASTPNGANYEQYV.

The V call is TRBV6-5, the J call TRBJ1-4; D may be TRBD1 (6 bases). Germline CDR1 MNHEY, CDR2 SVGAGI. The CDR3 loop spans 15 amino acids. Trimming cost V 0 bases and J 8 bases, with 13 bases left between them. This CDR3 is CASSYSGGSREKLFF. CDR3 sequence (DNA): TGTGCCAGCAGTTACTCTGGGGGCTCTAGGGAAAAACTGTTTTTT.

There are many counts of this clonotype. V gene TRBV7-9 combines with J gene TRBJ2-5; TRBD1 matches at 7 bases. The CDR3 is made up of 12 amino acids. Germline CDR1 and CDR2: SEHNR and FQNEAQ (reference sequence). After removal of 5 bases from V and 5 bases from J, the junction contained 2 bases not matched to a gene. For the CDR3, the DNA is TGTGCCAGCAGCGTACAGGGGGAGACCCAGTACTTC. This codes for CASSVQGETQYF.

As DNA, the CDR3 is TGTGCCAGCAGTTTGTTGGGACAGGGTATTACTGGGGCCAACGTCCTGACTTTC. Translation gives CASSLLGQGITGANVLTF. The chain recombines TRBV28 with TRBJ2-6, with 9 bases that match TRBD1. The CDR3 is made up of 18 amino acids. Germline trimming cut 3 bases from V and 2 bases from J; bases unmatched to any gene: 8. CDR1 MDHEN and CDR2 SYDVKM come from the germline V gene.